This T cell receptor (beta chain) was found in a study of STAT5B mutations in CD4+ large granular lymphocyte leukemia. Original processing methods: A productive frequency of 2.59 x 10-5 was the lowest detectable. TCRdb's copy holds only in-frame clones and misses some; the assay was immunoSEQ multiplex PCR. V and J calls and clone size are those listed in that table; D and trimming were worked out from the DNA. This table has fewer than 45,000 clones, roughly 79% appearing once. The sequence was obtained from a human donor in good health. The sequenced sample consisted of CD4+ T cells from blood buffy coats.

The CDR3 DNA reads TGTGCCATCAGTGTAGGAGGGAATGAGCAGTTCTTC. This sequence encodes CAISVGGNEQFF. The chain links TRBV10-3 to TRBJ2-1; a possible D gene is TRBD2 (6 bases). The CDR3 sequence is 12 residues long. Per the germline V gene, CDR1 is ENHRY and CDR2 is SYGVKD. V was pared by 4 bases and J by 7 bases, with 8 bases between.